This T cell receptor (beta chain) was observed in a study of cytomegalovirus exposure and HLA in healthy donors (dated by TCRdb to the late 2010s). In the study overall: An earlier analysis of some 600 of the donors reported roughly 300 Gb of sequence data and 90 million to 120 million unique TCR beta sequences obtained from 180 million or so T cells. An early release that covered roughly 600 HLA-typed donors contained approximately 320 gigabases of sequencing data and roughly 84 million unique TCR sequences. A handful of DR-DQ haplotypes were handled as single units for association and clustering because linkage in the cohort was strong. To predict cytomegalovirus infection status, the study combined high-throughput TCR immunosequencing, statistical association of individual TCRs with disease status, and machine learning. Every discovery cohort repertoire had been produced on one sequencing platform. In the later analysis, no new phenotypic data were used to find candidate immune exposures; instead, reliance was placed on TCR beta sequences and their occurrence across donors. Donor age, sex, ethnicity and CMV serostatus were compiled alongside the repertoire data. Typing coverage varied by locus: 629-630 donors for A, B, C, DRB1 and DQB1; approximately 500 for DQA1; some 610 for DPA1; roughly 450 for DPB1. In an earlier analysis of 587 of the donors, high-throughput TCR beta sequencing was used to judge whether each TCR beta V gene segment behaved as functional or pseudogenic. Class I and class II HLA loci were covered by the typing at four-digit resolution. Among some 410 genotyped donors of the cohort, an average of around 220,000 unique TCR beta nucleotide sequences was sequenced per donor, of which approximately 18% were non-productive. The study profiled the T cell repertoires of approximately 700 subjects by immunosequencing and related them to cytomegalovirus serostatus. Along with the approximately 600-subject first cohort, a separate validation cohort of approximately 110 different subjects was used. A later genetic analysis used genome-wide SNP genotypes for about three fifths of the 666 donors, treating that subset as a discovery cohort. In a later analysis, previously published TCR beta repertoires from 600 to 850 donors were re-analyzed and high-resolution HLA genotyping was added so that TCR occurrence patterns could be studied. Of the roughly 400 genotyped donors, 70% to 90% were placed in the genetic ancestry cluster associated with self-reported Caucasian donors. The study aimed to test whether signatures of past pathogen exposure could be identified by cataloging public T cell receptors.

Results the study describes overall, beyond this receptor: A few of the identified cytomegalovirus-associated TCR beta chains were confirmed in vitro to be specific for cytomegalovirus antigens. A further reported finding was that TCR beta sequences accurately predicted the HLA-A and HLA-B alleles for most subjects in the first cohort. In a later genetic analysis, a missense DCLRE1C variant was associated with V-gene and J-gene trimming of TCR beta chains, and the association was replicated in an independent cohort. The earlier analysis of a few hundred of the donors excluded roughly 17 rarely observed V segments, including chromosome 9 orphons, because counts were too low. In both the original and validation cohorts, the classifier was reported to diagnose cytomegalovirus status with high specificity and sensitivity. HLA typing was unavailable for some donors at each locus, so association tests used only the typed subset. Across donors, most TCR sequences were observed very rarely, whereas some public TCRs were present in many individuals. Immune exposure information for the cohort was limited to CMV serostatus. In this cohort, only TCR beta chains were sequenced, and detectable features were limited by the absence of alpha or paired-chain data. A cluster of highly shared sequence variants was judged likely to be a technical artifact of the sequencing pipeline. According to a later analysis, parvovirus B19, influenza, CMV and Epstein-Barr virus appeared linked to several top co-occurrence clusters. When HLA alleles, especially DR and DQ, strongly co-occurred, attributing TCR associations to individual alleles was difficult. Compared with the approximately 720-donor mean, donors in an Asian-associated ancestry cluster had fewer N-insertions in productive TCRs, according to a later genetic analysis. Broadly in line with IMGT annotations, most TCR beta V segments showed up in productive rearrangements about 87% or about 30% of the time in an earlier analysis of approximately 640 of the donors. A later analysis found that most CMV-associated TCR beta chains appeared HLA-restricted, with HLA associations seemingly driven largely by CMV exposure. A total of some 180 TCR beta chains were listed by the study as associated with cytomegalovirus. A later analysis associated roughly 17,000 TCR beta sequences with specific HLA alleles at a false discovery rate of 0.05. Some IMGT-functional V segments, including TRBV6-2 and TRBV6-3, could not be distinguished by the 87-base-pair reads and were therefore excluded. Sequencing depth was assumed to be roughly uniform across donors in the presence/absence analyses, though that assumption may not hold. According to the authors, the approach could potentially be generalized to other disease states and immunological phenotypes. Correlated functional status among segregating V segments might reflect linkage disequilibrium, but an unknown experimental factor could not be ruled out. Compared with equally common non-associated chains, HLA-associated TCR beta chains in a later analysis were more clonally expanded and had lower generation probabilities. In a later analysis, the rate of TCR association differed among HLA loci, with DRB1 alleles having the most associated TCRs and HLA-C alleles having the fewest.

Receptor libraries were prepared by the immunoSEQ multiplex PCR assay. A mixture of 60 forward primers for TCR Vbeta segments and 13 reverse primers for TCR Jbeta segments was used in the multiplex PCR. The CDR3 region of rearranged TCR beta genes was amplified from genomic DNA with a multiplex PCR assay. The Illumina HiSeq System was used to sequence the amplified TCR beta libraries as 87-base-pair reads. The authors' pipeline ran thus. Across the roughly 700 repertoires, a later analysis counted tens of millions of unique TCR beta chains, about 10 million of which were shared by at least two donors. Raw reads were error-corrected and collapsed into unique sequences with a nearest-neighbor algorithm that merged closely related sequences to remove PCR and sequencing errors. Alignment of CDR3 sequences to IMGT reference sequences was used to assign V, D and J gene segments. For a sequence to be retained, at least a six-nucleotide match to both a V gene segment and a J gene segment was required. A rearrangement counted as productive if the CDR3 had no stop codons and remained in frame with V and J, and every other rearrangement counted as non-productive. Following IMGT convention, CDR3 was defined as the stretch from the second conserved V-encoded cysteine to the conserved J-encoded phenylalanine. The earlier analysis of fewer than 750 of the donors excluded sequences that lacked an unambiguous match to a single V gene segment. An earlier analysis of 500 to 600 of the donors classified V segments as functional when productive rearrangements were above 56.7% and as segregating when the standard deviation between donors was above 5%. A statistical classification framework was developed to diagnose cytomegalovirus status using the catalog of TCR beta chain sequences. In a later analysis, TCR nucleotide sequences were compared against IMGT/GENE-DB human TR gene sequences so that V and J genes could be assigned. In a later analysis, CDR3 sequences and most-parsimonious VDJ recombination scenarios were assigned using the TCRdist pipeline. A later analysis defined each TCR beta chain by its CDR3 amino acid sequence plus V-gene family, and excluded reads lacking a unique V-gene family. In a later analysis, approximately 640 highly shared, low-generation-probability nucleotide sequences were removed to address suspected cross-contamination and a sequencing artifact. In a later analysis, a clonal expansion index was calculated for each public chain from normalized within-repertoire ranks of inferred template counts. In a later analysis, generation probabilities were computed using a VDJ recombination model fitted to out-of-frame rearrangements, and the results were checked against IGoR. A later analysis scored TCR-TCR, TCR-HLA and TCR-CMV co-occurrence with hypergeometric tests, applying a repertoire-size bias correction to TCR pairs. To estimate false discovery rates, a later analysis permuted the HLA or CMV assignments 20 times. In a later analysis, co-occurring TCRs were grouped with DBSCAN, and TCRdist sequence similarity was added when clustering was performed within HLA-allele-positive subsets. Repertoires with fewer than 30,000 or more than 120,000 public chains, plus five repertoires with anomalous nucleotide sharing, were excluded from co-occurrence clustering. In its TCRdb copy, this immuneACCESS table keeps in-frame sequences only and misses some clones. Where compared with another copy, unresolved V genes explain less than half of these, and the others have no known cause. That table is the source of V, J and clone size, and D and trimming were worked out from the DNA. Counted in this sample were roughly 56,000 clones; about 81% of them appeared once. The ten top clones hold around 54% of the sample.

In total, 600 or so healthy bone marrow donors made up the cohort. Cohort members were all nominally healthy when sampled, although unrecorded immune exposures were likely present. The donor tested CMV seropositive, placing the donor among the roughly 300 seropositive members of the cohort. Each donor provided a peripheral blood sample, and peripheral blood mononuclear cells were used for TCR beta sequencing. The Qiagen DNeasy Blood Extraction Kit was used to extract genomic DNA from the blood cell samples. CDR1 and CDR2, per the germline V gene (reference sequence), are LNHDA and SQIVND. Trimming takes 10 bases from V and 4 bases from J, and the germline ends sit 14 bases apart. The CDR3, cysteine through phenylalanine, is 13 amino acids long. Only the CDR3 DNA is retained, 39 bases long and in frame from the first base. In its sample, this clone was seen a few times. Its antigen is still unknown. No base-level quality is on record; no much larger clone is a single base apart.

This TCR derives from a man between 45 and 60 years old in good health and CMV-seropositive. The sample taken for sequencing was PBMCs. The rearrangement joined TRBV19 to TRBJ1-3; the D region possibly corresponds to TRBD1 (6 bases align). The DNA reads as follows: TGTGCCACTTACACAGGGACGGGAAACACCATATATTTT. It specifies CATYTGTGNTIYF.